The rows below give T cell receptor beta chains drawn from one sample of a study of T cell responses to AZD1222 COVID-19 vaccine. The data were produced by immunoSEQ multiplex PCR, yet TCRdb's version contains in-frame clones alone and is incomplete. The sample has 100,000 or so clones, about 89% seen once. This specimen consisted of peripheral blood, obtained on day 0 of AZD1222 vaccination. The source of these receptors is an adult in good health. Both conserved end residues are part of each CDR3. Each record gives: CDR3 DNA, CDR3 protein, CDR3 length, J gene, clone size, D gene, V gene. The D gene is left open where the match is weak. Clone sizes are given selectively: once, few, many, or a class where the clone is expanded.

cdr3_nt: TGTGCCGCATCCCCTGACAGGGCGTCTGAAGCTTTCTTT
cdr3_aa: CAASPDRASEAFF
cdr3_length: 13
j_call: TRBJ1-1
clone_size: few
d_call: TRBD1
v_call: TRBV10-3

cdr3_nt: TGTGCCAGTGCCCTTGGGACAGGGGCCTACGAGCAGTACTTC
cdr3_aa: CASALGTGAYEQYF
cdr3_length: 14
j_call: TRBJ2-7
clone_size: .
d_call: TRBD1
v_call: TRBV9

cdr3_nt: TGTGCCAGCAGTGAAGGGGGGGGACCTTCCTACGAGCAGTACTTC
cdr3_aa: CASSEGGGPSYEQYF
cdr3_length: 15
j_call: TRBJ2-7
clone_size: .
d_call: TRBD2
v_call: TRBV2

cdr3_nt: TGTGCCAGCAGCTCGTCCCGCGCCGGTTACGAGCAGTACTTC
cdr3_aa: CASSSSRAGYEQYF
cdr3_length: 14
j_call: TRBJ2-7
clone_size: once
d_call: .
v_call: TRBV5-4

cdr3_nt: TGTGCCAGTAGTATAGATTTTGGGGGAGGCGAGCAGTACTTC
cdr3_aa: CASSIDFGGGEQYF
cdr3_length: 14
j_call: TRBJ2-7
clone_size: medium-sized
d_call: .
v_call: TRBV19

cdr3_nt: TGTGCCAGCAGTTACGGCCGGGGGAATCAAGAGACCCAGTACTTC
cdr3_aa: CASSYGRGNQETQYF
cdr3_length: 15
j_call: TRBJ2-5
clone_size: .
d_call: .
v_call: TRBV6-2/TRBV6-3

cdr3_nt: TGTGCCAGTAGGGGCCTCGGGACGGTGGAGTACGAGCAGTACTTC
cdr3_aa: CASRGLGTVEYEQYF
cdr3_length: 15
j_call: TRBJ2-7
clone_size: .
d_call: .
v_call: TRBV19

cdr3_nt: TGTGCCAGCAGCTCCACCTATGACAGATCAACTAATGAAAAACTGTTTTTT
cdr3_aa: CASSSTYDRSTNEKLFF
cdr3_length: 17
j_call: TRBJ1-4
clone_size: .
d_call: .
v_call: TRBV11-2

cdr3_nt: TGTGCCAGCAGCTTGGACCCCCCGGGGGGCACTGGCTACACCTTC
cdr3_aa: CASSLDPPGGTGYTF
cdr3_length: 15
j_call: TRBJ1-2
clone_size: .
d_call: .
v_call: TRBV5-5

cdr3_nt: TGTGCCAGCGCCGGACAGGGTAGGATGCAGCCCCAGCATTTT
cdr3_aa: CASAGQGRMQPQHF
cdr3_length: 14
j_call: TRBJ1-5
clone_size: .
d_call: TRBD1
v_call: TRBV2

cdr3_nt: TGTGCCAGCAGCCAAGCCACTTGGGGATTCTCGGGCTATGGCTACACCTTC
cdr3_aa: CASSQATWGFSGYGYTF
cdr3_length: 17
j_call: TRBJ1-2
clone_size: .
d_call: .
v_call: TRBV14

cdr3_nt: TGTGCCGCCTCGGCCCGCGGGACCCCTCCCCAGCATTTT
cdr3_aa: CAASARGTPPQHF
cdr3_length: 13
j_call: TRBJ1-5
clone_size: .
d_call: .
v_call: TRBV6-8

cdr3_nt: TGTGCCAGCAGCGTGGGGGGGACAGCCTCTGGAAACACCATATATTTT
cdr3_aa: CASSVGGTASGNTIYF
cdr3_length: 16
j_call: TRBJ1-3
clone_size: .
d_call: TRBD1
v_call: TRBV7-9

cdr3_nt: TGTGCCAGCAACGGGACAACGGGTGGCTACACCTTC
cdr3_aa: CASNGTTGGYTF
cdr3_length: 12
j_call: TRBJ1-2
clone_size: .
d_call: .
v_call: TRBV12-3/TRBV12-4

cdr3_nt: TGTGCCATCAGTGAGTCATTAGTACGCCGCACAGATACGCAGTATTTT
cdr3_aa: CAISESLVRRTDTQYF
cdr3_length: 16
j_call: TRBJ2-3
clone_size: .
d_call: .
v_call: TRBV10-3

cdr3_nt: TGTGCCGTTGGCGCTTCGTGGACCGGGGAGCTGTTTTTT
cdr3_aa: CAVGASWTGELFF
cdr3_length: 13
j_call: TRBJ2-2
clone_size: .
d_call: .
v_call: TRBV10-3

cdr3_nt: TGTGCCAGCAGCTTAGGCCCAGGACAGAGTCTCAACACTGAAGCTTTCTTT
cdr3_aa: CASSLGPGQSLNTEAFF
cdr3_length: 17
j_call: TRBJ1-1
clone_size: .
d_call: .
v_call: TRBV11-2

cdr3_nt: TGCAGCGTTAGGCCCGGGACAGGCTATGGCTACACCTTC
cdr3_aa: CSVRPGTGYGYTF
cdr3_length: 13
j_call: TRBJ1-2
clone_size: .
d_call: TRBD1
v_call: TRBV29-1

cdr3_nt: TGCGCCATCCGACTAGCGGGGGGGCCGGGGCCTACTCGAGGTGAGCAGTTCTTC
cdr3_aa: CAIRLAGGPGPTRGEQFF
cdr3_length: 18
j_call: TRBJ2-1
clone_size: .
d_call: TRBD2
v_call: TRBV10-1

cdr3_nt: TGTGCCAGCAGTGCCACAGGGGTAGTGGGAATGGACCAAGAGACCCAGTACTTC
cdr3_aa: CASSATGVVGMDQETQYF
cdr3_length: 18
j_call: TRBJ2-5
clone_size: .
d_call: TRBD1
v_call: TRBV2

cdr3_nt: TGTGCCAGCAGCGTCGGCTCCTACAATGAGCAGTTCTTC
cdr3_aa: CASSVGSYNEQFF
cdr3_length: 13
j_call: TRBJ2-1
clone_size: .
d_call: .
v_call: TRBV9

cdr3_nt: TGTGCCACCAGCAGAGACAGGGGGCCTCTTCTTAACTATGGCTACACCTTC
cdr3_aa: CATSRDRGPLLNYGYTF
cdr3_length: 17
j_call: TRBJ1-2
clone_size: .
d_call: TRBD1
v_call: TRBV15

cdr3_nt: TGCGCCAGCAGCTCCGGGACAGACGAATCACCCCTCCACTTT
cdr3_aa: CASSSGTDESPLHF
cdr3_length: 14
j_call: TRBJ1-6
clone_size: .
d_call: TRBD1
v_call: TRBV5-1

cdr3_nt: TGTGCCAGTAGTACCCCTAAACAGGTTAATCAGCCCCAGCATTTT
cdr3_aa: CASSTPKQVNQPQHF
cdr3_length: 15
j_call: TRBJ1-5
clone_size: .
d_call: .
v_call: TRBV19

cdr3_nt: TGTGCCAGCAGCTTAGTGTCAGGGTATCATGAAAAACTGTTTTTT
cdr3_aa: CASSLVSGYHEKLFF
cdr3_length: 15
j_call: TRBJ1-4
clone_size: .
d_call: .
v_call: TRBV7-9

cdr3_nt: TGTGCCAGCAGCTTAGGGACCGGGACAGGGTTCTACGAGCAGTACTTC
cdr3_aa: CASSLGTGTGFYEQYF
cdr3_length: 16
j_call: TRBJ2-7
clone_size: .
d_call: TRBD1
v_call: TRBV11-2

cdr3_nt: TGTGCCAGCAGCTTCCGGACTAGCGCGTTAACCGGGGAGCTGTTTTTT
cdr3_aa: CASSFRTSALTGELFF
cdr3_length: 16
j_call: TRBJ2-2
clone_size: .
d_call: TRBD2
v_call: TRBV5-5

cdr3_nt: TGTGCCAGCAGCCCGCGGGCAGGGTATAGTGGCTACACCTTC
cdr3_aa: CASSPRAGYSGYTF
cdr3_length: 14
j_call: TRBJ1-2
clone_size: .
d_call: .
v_call: TRBV14

cdr3_nt: TGTGCCAGCAGTTTTTCAGGTCAGCCCCAGCATTTT
cdr3_aa: CASSFSGQPQHF
cdr3_length: 12
j_call: TRBJ1-5
clone_size: few
d_call: .
v_call: TRBV12-3/TRBV12-4

cdr3_nt: TGTGCCAGCAGATGGCACTCAAACACAGATACGCAGTATTTT
cdr3_aa: CASRWHSNTDTQYF
cdr3_length: 14
j_call: TRBJ2-3
clone_size: .
d_call: .
v_call: TRBV2

cdr3_nt: TGTGCCAGCAGTGAGGGAATGAACACTGAAGCTTTCTTT
cdr3_aa: CASSEGMNTEAFF
cdr3_length: 13
j_call: TRBJ1-1
clone_size: .
d_call: .
v_call: TRBV6-4

cdr3_nt: TGTGCCAGTAGTATATTTGGGGGCGCCGGTGAGCAGTTCTTC
cdr3_aa: CASSIFGGAGEQFF
cdr3_length: 14
j_call: TRBJ2-1
clone_size: .
d_call: .
v_call: TRBV19

cdr3_nt: TGTGCCAGCAGCTCTACAGGTCAGCCCCAGCATTTT
cdr3_aa: CASSSTGQPQHF
cdr3_length: 12
j_call: TRBJ1-5
clone_size: .
d_call: .
v_call: TRBV11-2

cdr3_nt: TGTGCCAGCAACCATCCCCCGGGGTGGGGCAATTCACCCCTCCACTTT
cdr3_aa: CASNHPPGWGNSPLHF
cdr3_length: 16
j_call: TRBJ1-6
clone_size: .
d_call: .
v_call: TRBV28

cdr3_nt: TGTGCCAGCAGCTCCAGCGGATATAATTCACCCCTCCACTTT
cdr3_aa: CASSSSGYNSPLHF
cdr3_length: 14
j_call: TRBJ1-6
clone_size: once
d_call: .
v_call: TRBV27

cdr3_nt: TGTGCCAGCGGGGTGAACTATGGCTACACCTTC
cdr3_aa: CASGVNYGYTF
cdr3_length: 11
j_call: TRBJ1-2
clone_size: once
d_call: .
v_call: TRBV5-5

cdr3_nt: TGTGCCAGCAGTTATATAATAGGGGGCTGGGGCTACACCTTC
cdr3_aa: CASSYIIGGWGYTF
cdr3_length: 14
j_call: TRBJ1-2
clone_size: .
d_call: TRBD1
v_call: TRBV6-6

cdr3_nt: TGTGCCAGCCAACCAGGGACTGGGCGCAATCAGCCCCAGCATTTT
cdr3_aa: CASQPGTGRNQPQHF
cdr3_length: 15
j_call: TRBJ1-5
clone_size: .
d_call: .
v_call: TRBV28

cdr3_nt: TGTGCCAGCAGCCAAGGTTTGAACACTGAAGCTTTCTTT
cdr3_aa: CASSQGLNTEAFF
cdr3_length: 13
j_call: TRBJ1-1
clone_size: .
d_call: .
v_call: TRBV3-1/TRBV3-2

cdr3_nt: TGTGCCAGCAGTTTAAGAGGTATGGGCTACACCTTC
cdr3_aa: CASSLRGMGYTF
cdr3_length: 12
j_call: TRBJ1-2
clone_size: .
d_call: .
v_call: TRBV6-2/TRBV6-3

cdr3_nt: TGTGCCACCAGTGACTTCCGACAGAACTATGGCTACACCTTC
cdr3_aa: CATSDFRQNYGYTF
cdr3_length: 14
j_call: TRBJ1-2
clone_size: .
d_call: .
v_call: TRBV24-1

cdr3_nt: TGTGCCAGCAGAGCGCTACAGGGATCTAATGAAAAACTGTTTTTT
cdr3_aa: CASRALQGSNEKLFF
cdr3_length: 15
j_call: TRBJ1-4
clone_size: .
d_call: .
v_call: TRBV2

cdr3_nt: TGTGCCAGCTCGCAAGGTTCGGGGATGAACACTGAAGCTTTCTTT
cdr3_aa: CASSQGSGMNTEAFF
cdr3_length: 15
j_call: TRBJ1-1
clone_size: .
d_call: .
v_call: TRBV18

cdr3_nt: TGTGCCAGCAACAAAGGTGGAGCTGGGACCGGGGAGCTGTTTTTT
cdr3_aa: CASNKGGAGTGELFF
cdr3_length: 15
j_call: TRBJ2-2
clone_size: .
d_call: .
v_call: TRBV2